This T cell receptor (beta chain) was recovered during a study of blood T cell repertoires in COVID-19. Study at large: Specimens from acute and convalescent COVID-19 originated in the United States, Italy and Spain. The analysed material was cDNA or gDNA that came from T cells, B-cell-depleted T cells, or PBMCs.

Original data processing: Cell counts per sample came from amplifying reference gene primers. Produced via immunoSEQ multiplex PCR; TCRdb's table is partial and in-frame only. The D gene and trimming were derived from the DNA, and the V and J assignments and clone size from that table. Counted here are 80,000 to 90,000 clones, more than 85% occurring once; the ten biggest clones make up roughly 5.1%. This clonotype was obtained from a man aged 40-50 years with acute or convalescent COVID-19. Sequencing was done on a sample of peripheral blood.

The CDR3 reads CASISGGAYEQYF. In DNA form, the CDR3 reads TGTGCCAGCATAAGCGGAGGGGCCTACGAGCAGTACTTC. This chain connects TRBV6-5 to TRBJ2-7; D is possibly TRBD2 (6 bases). Germline-derived CDR1 and CDR2 are MNHEY and SVGAGI. This CDR3 has 13 residues. V was clipped by 7 bases and J by 2 bases, with 12 bases between them.